Listed below are T cell receptor beta chains from one sample, sequenced in a study of T-cell reconstitution after alpha-beta-depleted transplantation in children. TCRdb reprocessed the PCR reads with MiXCR, giving one entry per CDR3 protein. The repertoire has some 830,000 distinct CDR3 sequences, about 15% of them found once; the top ten carry 5%. The sequencing used PBMCs, mostly from graft donor cells, collected 360 days after TCRalphabeta/CD19-depleted stem cell transplant. Every receptor here comes from a male patient younger than 18 who had a stem cell transplant for acute lymphoblastic leukemia, so the T cells may come from the graft donor. Both conserved end residues are part of each CDR3. Fields, in order: CDR3 DNA, CDR3 protein, D gene, clone size, V gene, J gene. A D gene is named only where the DNA matches it firmly. For some rows the clone size is stated as once, few or many, or as a class when expanded; others skip it.

CDR3 DNA: TGTGCCAGCAGCCTTACGGGGCTAGCGGGCCACAATGAGCAGTTCTTC; CDR3 protein: CASSLTGLAGHNEQFF; D gene: TRBD2; clone size: -; V gene: TRBV7-3; J gene: TRBJ2-1
CDR3 DNA: TGTGCCAGCAGCCTCCCGGGACTAGCATCCTACAATGAGCAGTTCTTC; CDR3 protein: CASSLPGLASYNEQFF; D gene: TRBD2; clone size: many; V gene: TRBV7-9; J gene: TRBJ2-1
CDR3 DNA: TGTGCCAGCAGGGTGGACAGGAGGGACACTGAAGCTTTCTTT; CDR3 protein: CASRVDRRDTEAFF; D gene: TRBD1; clone size: few; V gene: TRBV3-1; J gene: TRBJ1-1
CDR3 DNA: TGTGCCAGCAGCGTAGGTGTCTCTAGGGTATGGGGAATCTACGAGCAGTACTTC; CDR3 protein: CASSVGVSRVWGIYEQYF; D gene: -; clone size: -; V gene: TRBV9; J gene: TRBJ2-7
CDR3 DNA: TGTGCCAGCAGTTACGGCTGGGGCACAGATACGCAGTATTTT; CDR3 protein: CASSYGWGTDTQYF; D gene: -; clone size: -; V gene: TRBV6-5; J gene: TRBJ2-3
CDR3 DNA: TGTGCCAGCAGGACCGGGACAGGGGGCAACGAGCAGTACTTC; CDR3 protein: CASRTGTGGNEQYF; D gene: TRBD1; clone size: many; V gene: TRBV12-3/TRBV12-4; J gene: TRBJ2-7
CDR3 DNA: TGTGCCAGCAGTCTCCAGGATGGAGGCTACACCTTC; CDR3 protein: CASSLQDGGYTF; D gene: -; clone size: -; V gene: TRBV7-9; J gene: TRBJ1-2
CDR3 DNA: TGCAGTGCTAGGGATTGGGTGGGGGGGGCAACAGATACGCAGTATTTT; CDR3 protein: CSARDWVGGATDTQYF; D gene: -; clone size: -; V gene: TRBV20-1; J gene: TRBJ2-3
CDR3 DNA: TGTGCCAGCAGGGACCTAGGTGAAGCTTTCTTT; CDR3 protein: CASRDLGEAFF; D gene: -; clone size: -; V gene: TRBV12-3/TRBV12-4; J gene: TRBJ1-1
CDR3 DNA: TGTGCCACCAGCGGACTCGAGGGGGGGCTAACCTCCACCTACGAGCAGTACTTC; CDR3 protein: CATSGLEGGLTSTYEQYF; D gene: -; clone size: many; V gene: TRBV15; J gene: TRBJ2-7
CDR3 DNA: TGTGCCAGCAGCTTTGCCTATGAGGGGACCCAGTACTTC; CDR3 protein: CASSFAYEGTQYF; D gene: -; clone size: many; V gene: TRBV7-8; J gene: TRBJ2-5
CDR3 DNA: TGTGCCAGCAGCTTAACTCCGGGACAGGGCTATGGCTACACCTTC; CDR3 protein: CASSLTPGQGYGYTF; D gene: TRBD1; clone size: -; V gene: TRBV7-3; J gene: TRBJ1-2
CDR3 DNA: TGTGCCATCAGTGAGTCCGGACTTGTAAGCTACAATGAGCAGTTCTTC; CDR3 protein: CAISESGLVSYNEQFF; D gene: -; clone size: -; V gene: TRBV10-3; J gene: TRBJ2-1
CDR3 DNA: TGTGCCAGTAGTTGGTCAGGGCGTTGGAATGAGCAGTTCTTC; CDR3 protein: CASSWSGRWNEQFF; D gene: -; clone size: few; V gene: TRBV19; J gene: TRBJ2-1
CDR3 DNA: TGTGCCAGCAGCCCACTGCTAGTCACCGGGGAGCTGTTTTTT; CDR3 protein: CASSPLLVTGELFF; D gene: -; clone size: few; V gene: TRBV11-1; J gene: TRBJ2-2
CDR3 DNA: TGTGCCAGCATCGAACTCCGCGGGAGATACAATGAGCAGTTCTTC; CDR3 protein: CASIELRGRYNEQFF; D gene: TRBD2; clone size: few; V gene: TRBV2; J gene: TRBJ2-1
CDR3 DNA: TGTGCCAGCAGTTTACTACTAGCGGGAGATAATGAGCAGTTCTTC; CDR3 protein: CASSLLLAGDNEQFF; D gene: TRBD2; clone size: -; V gene: TRBV27; J gene: TRBJ2-1
CDR3 DNA: TGTGCCAGCAGTTGGACAGGGGAAGCTTTCTTT; CDR3 protein: CASSWTGEAFF; D gene: TRBD1; clone size: -; V gene: TRBV6-6; J gene: TRBJ1-1
CDR3 DNA: TGCGCCAGCAGTCAAACCGGGACAGCCAGCACAGATACGCAGTATTTT; CDR3 protein: CASSQTGTASTDTQYF; D gene: TRBD1; clone size: few; V gene: TRBV5-1; J gene: TRBJ2-3
CDR3 DNA: TGTGCCAGCCCCGGGGACTACGAGCAGTACTTC; CDR3 protein: CASPGDYEQYF; D gene: -; clone size: few; V gene: TRBV6-5; J gene: TRBJ2-7
CDR3 DNA: TGTGCCAGCAGCTTTTTCCGTCCGGGACTAGCGGGAAAGTGGTACAATGAGCAGTTCTTC; CDR3 protein: CASSFFRPGLAGKWYNEQFF; D gene: TRBD2; clone size: -; V gene: TRBV11-1; J gene: TRBJ2-1
CDR3 DNA: TGTGCCAGCAGCTTACGATACGCCGGGACAGGGGGCCAACAACCCCCCTACGAGCAGTACTTC; CDR3 protein: CASSLRYAGTGGQQPPYEQYF; D gene: TRBD1; clone size: many; V gene: TRBV11-2; J gene: TRBJ2-7
CDR3 DNA: TGTGCCAGCAGTTTGCGTGGAGACGGGGGATGGGAGCAGTACTTC; CDR3 protein: CASSLRGDGGWEQYF; D gene: -; clone size: many; V gene: TRBV12-3/TRBV12-4; J gene: TRBJ2-7
CDR3 DNA: TGTGCCAGCAGTTTACACGTCGATAGCAATCAGCCCCAGCATTTT; CDR3 protein: CASSLHVDSNQPQHF; D gene: -; clone size: many; V gene: TRBV12-3/TRBV12-4; J gene: TRBJ1-5
CDR3 DNA: TGTGCCACCAGTGAGCCCGGACAGGGTGGAGTTGAAAAACTGTTTTTT; CDR3 protein: CATSEPGQGGVEKLFF; D gene: TRBD1; clone size: few; V gene: TRBV24-1; J gene: TRBJ1-4
CDR3 DNA: TGTGCCAGCAGGGGGCGGGAGCGGGAAAAAGGAGGAGAGTTCTTC; CDR3 protein: CASRGREREKGGEFF; D gene: -; clone size: few; V gene: TRBV21-1; J gene: TRBJ2-1
CDR3 DNA: TGTGCCAGCAGCGGGACAGCTAGTAGCACAGATACGCAGTATTTT; CDR3 protein: CASSGTASSTDTQYF; D gene: TRBD1; clone size: few; V gene: TRBV7-9; J gene: TRBJ2-3
CDR3 DNA: TGTGCCAGCAGCCAGGACGAGCAGGGTCCCTACGAGCAGTACTTC; CDR3 protein: CASSQDEQGPYEQYF; D gene: -; clone size: few; V gene: TRBV7-9; J gene: TRBJ2-7